This TCR beta chain was captured by sequencing in a study of cytomegalovirus exposure and HLA in healthy donors. Nominal health characterized the donors when sampled, though unrecorded immune exposures were likely. 60 Vbeta and 13 Jbeta primers were used in PCR. Original methodology: A later analysis counted approximately 88 million unique TCR beta chains, about 11 million shared. The repertoire was sequenced with immunoSEQ multiplex PCR; TCRdb's copy has only in-frame clones and lacks some. V, J and clone size were drawn from that table, and D and trimming were deduced from the DNA. The repertoire holds a few hundred thousand clones, approximately 80% seen once, with around 0.33% in the top ten. Points from the study as a whole: It was likely that a cluster of highly shared sequence variants was a sequencing artifact.

Trimming cost V 2 bases and J 8 bases; bases outside gene matches: 13. The CDR3 loop spans 16 amino acids. The germline gives CDR1 LNHDA, CDR2 SQIVND (reference sequence). For this clone: The antigen is undetermined.

V is TRBV19 and J is TRBJ1-2; TRBD1 agrees at 8 bases. The clonotype was recovered from a girl aged 2 to 9 in good health and CMV-seronegative. Specimen: PBMCs. Here the CDR3 DNA reads TGTGCCAGTAGTATAAATGGACAGGGCGTTGTTTGGGGCTACACCTTC. Its protein product is CASSINGQGVVWGYTF.